Following are 18 T cell receptor beta chains from one sample sequenced in a study of blood T cell repertoires in COVID-19. Some clones are missing from TCRdb's copy, which holds only in-frame ones; the method was immunoSEQ multiplex PCR. Among about 74,000 clones listed, approximately 86% were seen once. The sequenced material came from peripheral blood. The receptors were gathered from an elderly woman with active or convalescent COVID-19.

The rearrangement uses TRBV7-9 and TRBJ2-2; 9 bases fit TRBD1. The V segment lost 3 bases and the J segment 6 bases; nucleotides outside the gene matches: 2. From germline, CDR1 is SEHNR and CDR2 FQNEAQ (reference sequence). The CDR3 is made up of 14 amino acids. CDR3 DNA sequence: TGTGCCAGCAGCTTGGGACAGGGAGCCGGGGAGCTGTTTTTT. This gives the protein CASSLGQGAGELFF.

The chain has TRBV6-2 or TRBV6-3 and TRBJ2-7, with a weak D call TRBD1 (5 bases). The ends were cut back, 6 bases at V and 3 bases at J, with 18 bases in the middle. The CDR3 sequence is 15 residues long. Per the germline V gene, CDR1 is MNHEY and CDR2 is SVGEGT. CDR3 sequence reads: CASSPRSRDIYEQYF. The CDR3 nucleotides are TGTGCCAGCAGCCCAAGGTCCAGGGATATCTACGAGCAGTACTTC.

The rearrangement joins TRBV19 to TRBJ1-4, with D unclear. V lost 6 bases and J 6 bases, leaving 11 bases between the germline ends. CDR1 is LNHDA, CDR2 SQIVND, per germline (reference sequence). The CDR3 runs 13 residues. Here the CDR3 DNA reads TGTGCCAGTAGACTGGGTCGGGATGAAAAACTGTTTTTT. Amino acids: CASRLGRDEKLFF.

The chain is built from TRBV27 and TRBJ1-4; 7 bases are a match to TRBD1. This CDR3 spans 15 amino acids. Looked up from germline, CDR1 is MNHEY and CDR2 is SMNVEV (reference sequence). The J segment lost 7 bases and the V segment lost 4 bases, leaving 9 bases of the junction unmatched. As DNA, the CDR3 is TGTGCCAGCAGTTCCCCCCAGCAGGGGGTTGAAAAACTGTTTTTT. It yields the protein CASSSPQQGVEKLFF.

Of note for this clone: One junction end does not reproduce the germline sequence, and a read error may be involved. The chain joins TRBV5-1 to TRBJ1-4; D ambiguous. The germline gives CDR1 SGHRS, CDR2 YFSETQ. The CDR3 totals 15 residues. The CDR3 loop reads CASSPSPGTDEKLFF. CDR3 coding DNA: TGCGCCAGCAGCCCATCTCCGGGAACTGATGAAAAACTGTTTTTT.

V is TRBV30 and J is TRBJ2-1, with TRBD2 identical over 15 bases. Germline-derived CDR1 and CDR2 are GTSNPN and SVGIG (reference sequence). CDR3 length: 17 residues. J was trimmed by 8 bases and V by 1 base; bases with no gene match: 9. This CDR3 reads CAWSGPGLAGGRHEQFF. The DNA for the CDR3 is TGTGCCTGGAGTGGACCGGGACTAGCGGGAGGTCGTCATGAGCAGTTCTTC.

V is TRBV5-4 and J is TRBJ2-1, with a weak D call TRBD2 (6 bases). The CDR3 runs 15 residues. Germline V gene lookup returns CDR1 SGHNT and CDR2 YYREEE (reference sequence). Trimming took off 4 bases at V and 5 bases at J, with 16 bases between the two ends. The CDR3 loop reads CASSLPGLRNNEQFF. CDR3 nucleotides: TGTGCCAGCAGCCTACCGGGACTTAGGAACAATGAGCAGTTCTTC.

The chain combines TRBV5-1 with TRBJ2-3, with 9 bases matching TRBD1. CDR3 length: 14 amino acids. CDR1 is SGHRS and CDR2 is YFSETQ in the germline V gene. V was pared by 7 bases and J by 6 bases, with 9 bases of the junction left unmatched. Written as DNA, the CDR3 is TGCGCCAGCGCGGATGACAGGGGGTCCGATACGCAGTATTTT. Protein: CASADDRGSDTQYF.

The chain uses TRBV19 and TRBJ1-1; 9 nucleotides align to TRBD1. The CDR3 length is 14 residues. Trimming removed 4 bases from V and 2 bases from J; junction bases left unmatched: 2. Germline assignment: CDR1 LNHDA and CDR2 SQIVND (reference sequence). The CDR3 here is CASSKTGGNTEAFF. The CDR3 DNA sequence: TGTGCCAGTAGTAAGACAGGGGGAAACACTGAAGCTTTCTTT. The whole variable domain, remainder taken from reference TRBV19 and TRBJ1-1, is DGGITQSPKYLFRKEGQNVTLSCEQNLNHDAMYWYRQDPGQGLRLIYYSQIVNDFQKGDIAEGYSVSREKKESFPLTVTSAQKNPTAFYLCASSKTGGNTEAFFGQGTRLTVV.

The J gene is TRBJ2-2, the V gene TRBV2, with TRBD1 matching over 10 bases. Germline V gene data show CDR1 as SNHLY and CDR2 as FYNNEI. V shed 6 bases and J 5 bases; nucleotides not matched to a gene: 6. The CDR3 covers 15 residues. The CDR3 sequence: CASSRDRGWTGELFF. In DNA, the CDR3 is TGTGCCAGCAGCCGGGACAGGGGTTGGACCGGGGAGCTGTTTTTT.

The J gene is TRBJ1-4, the V gene TRBV6-5, with unresolved D. This CDR3 spans 16 amino acids. Between the trimmed V and J ends, which lost 4 bases and 10 bases, there was a span of 22 bases. Looked up from germline, CDR1 is MNHEY and CDR2 is SVGAGI. CDR3 nucleotides: TGTGCCAGCAGTTCGGCTGGAGTCGGCCCATCGGGAAAACTGTTTTTT. It codes for CASSSAGVGPSGKLFF.

The rearrangement uses TRBV6-6 and TRBJ1-2, with TRBD1 matching over 9 bases. The CDR3 sequence is 14 residues long. Germline V CDR1 and CDR2: MNHNY, SVGAGI (reference sequence). V trimming: 4 bases; J trimming: 6 bases; junction bases outside the gene matches: 6. For the CDR3, the DNA is TGTGCCAGCAGTTTTACCGGGACAGGGAATGGCTACACCTTC. This encodes CASSFTGTGNGYTF.

The chain has TRBV6-2 or TRBV6-3 and TRBJ2-5; 12 nucleotides match TRBD1. J was trimmed by 5 bases and V by 4 bases; bases with no gene match: 5. Germline CDR1 is MNHEY and CDR2 is SVGEGT. This CDR3 is 15 amino acids long. Here the CDR3 reads CASSWGQGAGETQYF. The CDR3 nucleotides are TGTGCCAGCAGTTGGGGACAGGGGGCAGGGGAGACCCAGTACTTC.

The DNA of the CDR3 is TGTGCCAGCAGTCCTCCCGGGTCTTTTAACTATGGCTACACCTTC. It translates to CASSPPGSFNYGYTF. The rearrangement links TRBV6-6 to TRBJ1-2; D remains ambiguous. The V gene's germline CDR1 is MNHNY and CDR2 SVGAGI (reference sequence). V gave up 5 bases and J gave up 1 base, with 14 bases separating them. The CDR3 spans 15 residues.

V and J are TRBV5-1 and TRBJ2-3, with D possibly matching TRBD2 (7 bases). CDR1 and CDR2 (germline): SGHRS, YFSETQ. The V gene lost 1 base and the J gene lost 6 bases, with 15 bases spanning the gap. This CDR3 spans 15 amino acids. In DNA, the CDR3 is TGCGCCAGCAGCTTGTCCGGGGGGCCCGGGGATACGCAGTATTTT. Its translation is CASSLSGGPGDTQYF.

This chain uses TRBV19 with TRBJ1-5; TRBD1 matches at 10 bases. Germline CDR1 and CDR2: LNHDA and SQIVND (reference sequence). The CDR3 runs to 14 residues. J lost 6 bases, V lost 10 bases, and 9 bases had no gene match. The CDR3 coding sequence is TGTGCCACGACCCGGGACAGGGGTTTTCAGCCCCAGCATTTT. It encodes CATTRDRGFQPQHF.

The chain employs TRBV2 and TRBJ1-2, with D unresolved. The germline gives CDR1 SNHLY, CDR2 FYNNEI. The CDR3 spans 13 residues. Trimming took 3 bases from V and 8 from J, leaving 13 bases between them. The CDR3 here is CASSDARAGGYTF. CDR3 bases: TGTGCCAGCAGTGACGCGAGGGCAGGCGGCTACACCTTC.

This clone was seen only a few times. The chain carries TRBV12-3 or TRBV12-4 and TRBJ1-3; the D gene is possibly TRBD1 (6 bases). The CDR3 consists of 12 residues. Trimming stripped 2 bases from V and 10 bases from J, with 9 bases between. CDR3 region: CASSLRGWTIYF. In DNA, the CDR3 is TGTGCCAGCAGTTTAAGGGGGTGGACCATATATTTT.